Each of the 8 T cell receptor beta chains below was sequenced from the same sample in a study of cytomegalovirus exposure and HLA in healthy donors. The PCR contained 60 Vbeta and 13 Jbeta primers. Sequenced by immunoSEQ multiplex PCR; TCRdb stores in-frame clones only, minus some. This sample has about 60,000 clones, with more than 60% found just once. The sequenced sample was PBMCs. The receptors were sampled from a woman under 40 in good health and CMV-seronegative.

CDR3 bases: TGTGCCAGCTTCCGGGACAGGAACTACGAGCAGTACTTC. Its translation is CASFRDRNYEQYF. The rearrangement links TRBV5-8 to TRBJ2-7; 8 nucleotides align to TRBD1. This CDR3 is 13 amino acids long. With V trimmed by 7 bases and J by 3 bases, 6 bases remained unmatched. Germline V CDR1 and CDR2: SGHTS, YDEGEE.

This clone was detected once. This rearrangement joins TRBV5-5 to TRBJ2-1; 10 nucleotides agree with TRBD2. The CDR3 sequence is 19 residues long. Germline V CDR1 and CDR2: SGHKS, YYEKEE (reference sequence). V dropped 3 bases and J dropped 4; count of bases not matched to a gene: 16. The CDR3 loop reads CASSSLGRMVAGGYNEQFF. DNA for the CDR3: TGTGCCAGCAGCTCCCTTGGGAGGATGGTAGCGGGGGGTTACAATGAGCAGTTCTTC.

The rearrangement joins TRBV5-1 to TRBJ1-6, with a weak D call TRBD1 (5 bases). The CDR3 is 13 residues long. V was cut by 0 bases and J by 19 bases, with 17 bases left in between. Looked up from germline, CDR1 is SGHRS and CDR2 is YFSETQ. The DNA for the CDR3 is TGCGCCAGCAGCTTGGCCAAGGGGACTATTTGGCACTTT. This sequence encodes CASSLAKGTIWHF.

The chain couples TRBV7-3 to TRBJ2-1; possible D gene TRBD2, 6 bases. In germline, CDR1 is SGHTA, CDR2 FQGTGA. Trimming shortened V by 5 bases and J by 3 bases, and 11 bases separated the two germline ends. CDR3 length equals 14 residues. CDR3: CASSRGGFYNEQFF. CDR3 nucleotides: TGTGCCAGCAGCCGGGGAGGATTCTACAATGAGCAGTTCTTC.

This clone is termed medium-sized. The V and J genes are TRBV7-3 and TRBJ1-1; D not resolved. The CDR3 loop spans 11 amino acids. Trimming pared 6 bases from V and 4 bases from J, leaving 6 bases between. Per the germline V gene, CDR1 is SGHTA and CDR2 is FQGTGA. CDR3 protein: CASRRSTEAFF. CDR3 nucleotide sequence: TGTGCCAGCAGGAGGAGCACTGAAGCTTTCTTT.

V gene TRBV6-5 combines with J gene TRBJ2-1, with D tentatively TRBD2 (5 bases). This CDR3 comprises 16 residues. Germline values: CDR1 MNHEY, CDR2 SVGAGI. Between the trimmed V and J ends, which lost 0 bases and 8 bases, there was a span of 17 bases. CDR3 sequence: CASSYSSLALWDEQFF. CDR3 in DNA: TGTGCCAGCAGTTACTCGAGCCTAGCCCTATGGGATGAGCAGTTCTTC.

CDR3 sequence reads: CASSSGQGTMGYTF. The CDR3 DNA follows: TGTGCCAGCAGCTCGGGACAGGGAACTATGGGCTACACCTTC. The chain combines TRBV7-2 with TRBJ1-2, with 9 bases lining up with TRBD1. Germline values: CDR1 SGHTA, CDR2 FQGNSA. This CDR3 is built from 14 residues. Trimming at V came to 4 bases and at J to 8 bases, leaving 8 bases not matched to a gene.

This clone appeared a single time. The chain links TRBV18 to TRBJ2-7; TRBD2 aligns across 11 bases. CDR1 and CDR2 from the germline V gene are KGHSH and LQKENI. CDR3 size: 14 residues. With V trimmed by 4 bases and J by 5 bases, 4 bases remained unmatched. DNA for the CDR3: TGTGCCAGCTCACTTAGCGGGGGGGCCGACGAGCAGTACTTC. It yields the protein CASSLSGGADEQYF.